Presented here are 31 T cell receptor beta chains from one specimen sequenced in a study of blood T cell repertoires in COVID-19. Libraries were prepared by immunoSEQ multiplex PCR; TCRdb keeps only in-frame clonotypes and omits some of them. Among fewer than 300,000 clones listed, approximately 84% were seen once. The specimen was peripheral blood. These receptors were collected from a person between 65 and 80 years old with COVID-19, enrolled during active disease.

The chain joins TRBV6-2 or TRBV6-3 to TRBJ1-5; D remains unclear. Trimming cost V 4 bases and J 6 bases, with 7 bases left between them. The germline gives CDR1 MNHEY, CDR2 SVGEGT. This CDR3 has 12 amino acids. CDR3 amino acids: CASSSPTQPQHF. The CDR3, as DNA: TGTGCCAGCAGTTCTCCTACTCAGCCCCAGCATTTT.

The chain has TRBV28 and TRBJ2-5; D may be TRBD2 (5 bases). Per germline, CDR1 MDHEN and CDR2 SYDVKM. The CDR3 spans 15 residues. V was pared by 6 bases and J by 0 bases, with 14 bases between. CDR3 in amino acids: CASSSGLLYQETQYF. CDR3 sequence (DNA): TGTGCCAGCAGCTCCGGACTCCTGTACCAAGAGACCCAGTACTTC.

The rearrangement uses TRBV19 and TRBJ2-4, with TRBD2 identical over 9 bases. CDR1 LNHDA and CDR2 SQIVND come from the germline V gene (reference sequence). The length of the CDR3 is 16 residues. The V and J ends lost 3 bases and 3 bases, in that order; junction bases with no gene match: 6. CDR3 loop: CASSIGAGGIKNIQYF. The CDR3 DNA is TGTGCCAGTAGTATCGGAGCGGGAGGCATCAAAAACATTCAGTACTTC.

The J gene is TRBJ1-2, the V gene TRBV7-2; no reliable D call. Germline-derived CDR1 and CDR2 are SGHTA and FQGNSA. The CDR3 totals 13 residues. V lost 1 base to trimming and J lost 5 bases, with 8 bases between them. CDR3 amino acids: CASSLDSNYGYTF. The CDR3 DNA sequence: TGTGCCAGCAGCTTAGATAGTAATTATGGCTACACCTTC.

The CDR3: CASSNFGGGPYNEQFF. The CDR3 nucleotides read TGTGCCAGTAGCAACTTTGGGGGGGGACCCTACAATGAGCAGTTCTTC. The rearrangement links TRBV19 to TRBJ2-1, with TRBD2 matching over 7 bases. After removal of 6 bases from V and 2 bases from J, the junction contained 10 bases not matched to a gene. Germline V gene data show CDR1 as LNHDA and CDR2 as SQIVND (reference sequence). The CDR3 length is 16 residues.

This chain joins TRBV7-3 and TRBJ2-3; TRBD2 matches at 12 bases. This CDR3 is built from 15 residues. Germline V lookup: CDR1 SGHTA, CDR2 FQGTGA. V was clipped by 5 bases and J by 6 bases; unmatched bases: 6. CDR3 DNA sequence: TGTGCCAGCAGCGCTAGCGGGAGGGCCGTTGATACGCAGTATTTT. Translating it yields CASSASGRAVDTQYF.

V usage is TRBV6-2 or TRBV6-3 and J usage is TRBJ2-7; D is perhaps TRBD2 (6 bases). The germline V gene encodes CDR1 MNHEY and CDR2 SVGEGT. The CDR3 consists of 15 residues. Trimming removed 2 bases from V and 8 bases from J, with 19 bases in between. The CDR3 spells CASSYGTPEGSKQYF. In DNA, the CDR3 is TGTGCCAGCAGTTACGGGACCCCGGAGGGAAGTAAGCAGTACTTC.

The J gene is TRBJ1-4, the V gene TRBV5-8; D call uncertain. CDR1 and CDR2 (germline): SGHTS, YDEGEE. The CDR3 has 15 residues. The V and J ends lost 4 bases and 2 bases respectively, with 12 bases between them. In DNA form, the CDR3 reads TGTGCCAGCAGCCCTGGACGAGGGACTAATGAAAAACTGTTTTTT. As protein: CASSPGRGTNEKLFF.

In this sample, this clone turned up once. DNA of the CDR3: TGTGCCAGCAGACGACAGGGGGCGCCCGAGCAGTACTTC. Its translation: CASRRQGAPEQYF. The chain uses TRBV6-5 and TRBJ2-7; TRBD1 aligns across 10 bases. J gave up 6 bases and V 6 bases, and 5 bases lay outside the gene matches. The germline V gene has CDR1 MNHEY and CDR2 SVGAGI. This CDR3 is built from 13 residues.

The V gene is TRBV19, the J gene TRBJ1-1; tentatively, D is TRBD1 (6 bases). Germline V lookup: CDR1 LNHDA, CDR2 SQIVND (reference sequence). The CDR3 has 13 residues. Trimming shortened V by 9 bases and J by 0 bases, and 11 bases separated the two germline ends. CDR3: CASKDSMNTEAFF. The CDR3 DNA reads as TGTGCCAGCAAGGACAGTATGAACACTGAAGCTTTCTTT.

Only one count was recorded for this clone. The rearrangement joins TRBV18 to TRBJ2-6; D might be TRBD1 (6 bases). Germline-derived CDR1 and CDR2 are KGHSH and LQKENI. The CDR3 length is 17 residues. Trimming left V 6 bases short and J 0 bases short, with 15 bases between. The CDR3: CASSPLQGISGANVLTF. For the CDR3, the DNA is TGTGCCAGCTCCCCGTTACAGGGAATCTCTGGGGCCAACGTCCTGACTTTC.

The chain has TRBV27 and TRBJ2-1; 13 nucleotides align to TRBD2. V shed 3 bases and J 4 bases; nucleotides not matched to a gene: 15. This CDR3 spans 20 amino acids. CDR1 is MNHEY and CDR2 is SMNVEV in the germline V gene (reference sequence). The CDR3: CASSFRGLAGTSLPYNEQFF. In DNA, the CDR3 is TGTGCCAGCAGTTTTAGGGGACTAGCGGGAACCTCCCTACCGTACAATGAGCAGTTCTTC.

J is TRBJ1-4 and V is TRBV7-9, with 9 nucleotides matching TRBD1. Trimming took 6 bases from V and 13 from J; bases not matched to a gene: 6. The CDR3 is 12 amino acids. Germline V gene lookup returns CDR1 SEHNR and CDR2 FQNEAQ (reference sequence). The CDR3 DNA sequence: TGTGCCAGCAGTCGGGACAGGGTAGCACTGTTTTTT. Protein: CASSRDRVALFF.

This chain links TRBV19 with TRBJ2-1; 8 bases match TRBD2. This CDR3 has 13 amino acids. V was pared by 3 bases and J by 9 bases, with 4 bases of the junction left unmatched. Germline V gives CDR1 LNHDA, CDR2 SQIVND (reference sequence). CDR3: CASSIPGLGEQFF. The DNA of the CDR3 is TGTGCCAGTAGTATCCCGGGACTAGGTGAGCAGTTCTTC.

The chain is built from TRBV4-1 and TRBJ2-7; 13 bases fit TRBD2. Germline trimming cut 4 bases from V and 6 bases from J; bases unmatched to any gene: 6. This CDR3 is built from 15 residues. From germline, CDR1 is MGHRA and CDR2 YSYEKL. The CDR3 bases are TGCGCCAGCAGCCCTCTGACTAGCGGGAGGAGCGAGCAGTACTTC. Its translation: CASSPLTSGRSEQYF.

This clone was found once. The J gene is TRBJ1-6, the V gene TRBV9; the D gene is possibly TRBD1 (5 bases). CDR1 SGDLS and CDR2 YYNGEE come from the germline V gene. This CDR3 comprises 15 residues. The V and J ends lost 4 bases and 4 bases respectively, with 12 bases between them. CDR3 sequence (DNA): TGTGCCAGCAGCACCTCCACAGGTTATAATTCACCCCTCCACTTT. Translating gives CASSTSTGYNSPLHF.

The CDR3 is CASSVATGPGELFF. CDR3 sequence (DNA): TGTGCCAGCAGCGTAGCAACAGGCCCCGGGGAGCTGTTTTTT. J is TRBJ2-2 and V is TRBV9, with TRBD1 as a possible D gene (5 bases). The V gene's germline CDR1 is SGDLS and CDR2 YYNGEE. The CDR3 has 14 residues. With 0 bases removed from V and 6 bases from J, the gap between germline ends came to 9 bases. The full variable domain, in which reference TRBV9 and TRBJ2-2 provide the parts outside the CDR3, is DSGVTQTPKHLITATGQRVTLRCSPRSGDLSVYWYQQSLDQGLQFLIQYYNGEERAKGNILERFSAQQFPDLHSELNLSSLELGDSALYFCASSVATGPGELFFGEGSRLTVL.

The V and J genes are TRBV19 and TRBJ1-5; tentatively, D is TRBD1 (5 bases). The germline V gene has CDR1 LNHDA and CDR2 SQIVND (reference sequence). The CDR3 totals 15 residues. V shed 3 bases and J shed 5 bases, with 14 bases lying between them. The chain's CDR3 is CASSIRQGLYQPQHF. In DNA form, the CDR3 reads TGTGCCAGTAGTATCCGGCAGGGATTGTATCAGCCCCAGCATTTT.

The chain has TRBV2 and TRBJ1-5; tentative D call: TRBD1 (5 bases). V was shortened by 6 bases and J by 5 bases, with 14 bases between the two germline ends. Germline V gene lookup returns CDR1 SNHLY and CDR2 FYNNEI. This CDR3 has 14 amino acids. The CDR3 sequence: CASSQDGGDQPQHF. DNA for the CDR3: TGTGCCAGCAGCCAGGACGGAGGGGATCAGCCCCAGCATTTT.

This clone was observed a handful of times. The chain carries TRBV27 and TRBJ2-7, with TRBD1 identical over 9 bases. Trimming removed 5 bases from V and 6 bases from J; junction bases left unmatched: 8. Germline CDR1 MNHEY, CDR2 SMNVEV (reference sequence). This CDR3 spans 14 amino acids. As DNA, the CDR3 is TGTGCCAGCAGTCCGGGACAGGGTTGGGGCGAGCAGTACTTC. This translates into CASSPGQGWGEQYF.

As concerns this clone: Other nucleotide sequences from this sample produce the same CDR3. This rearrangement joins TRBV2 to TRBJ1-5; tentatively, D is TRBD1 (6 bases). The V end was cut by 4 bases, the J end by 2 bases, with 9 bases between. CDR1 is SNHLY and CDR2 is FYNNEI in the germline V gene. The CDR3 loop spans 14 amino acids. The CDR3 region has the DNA TGTGCCAGCAGTGGCCAGGGGCGCAATCAGCCCCAGCATTTT. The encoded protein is CASSGQGRNQPQHF.

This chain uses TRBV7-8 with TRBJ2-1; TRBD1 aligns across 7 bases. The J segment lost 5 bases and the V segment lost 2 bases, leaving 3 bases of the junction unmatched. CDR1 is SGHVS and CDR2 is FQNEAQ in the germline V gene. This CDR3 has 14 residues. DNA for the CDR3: TGTGCCAGCAGCTTATACGGGACAGACAATGAGCAGTTCTTC. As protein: CASSLYGTDNEQFF.

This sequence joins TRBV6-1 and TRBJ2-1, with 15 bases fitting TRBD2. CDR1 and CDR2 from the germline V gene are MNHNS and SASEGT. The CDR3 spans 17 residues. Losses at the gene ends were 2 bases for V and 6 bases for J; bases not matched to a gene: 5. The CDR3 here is CASSERTSGGAINEQFF. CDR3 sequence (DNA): TGTGCCAGCAGTGAACGGACTAGCGGGGGGGCGATCAATGAGCAGTTCTTC.

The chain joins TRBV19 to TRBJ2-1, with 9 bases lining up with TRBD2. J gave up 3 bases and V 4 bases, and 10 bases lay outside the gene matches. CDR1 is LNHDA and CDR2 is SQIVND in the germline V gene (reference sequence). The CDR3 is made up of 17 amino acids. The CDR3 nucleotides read TGTGCCAGTAGTAAACCCGGACTAGCGACGATCTACAATGAGCAGTTCTTC. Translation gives CASSKPGLATIYNEQFF.

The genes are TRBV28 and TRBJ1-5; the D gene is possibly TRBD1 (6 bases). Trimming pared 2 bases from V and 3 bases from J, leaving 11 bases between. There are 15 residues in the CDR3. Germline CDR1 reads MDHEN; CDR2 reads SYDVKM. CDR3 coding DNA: TGTGCCAGCAGTTTAAGGCAGGGGACCAATCAGCCCCAGCATTTT. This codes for CASSLRQGTNQPQHF. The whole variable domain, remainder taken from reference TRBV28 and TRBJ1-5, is DVKVTQSSRYLVKRTGEKVFLECVQDMDHENMFWYRQDPGLGLRLIYFSYDVKMKEKGDIPEGYSVSREKKERFSLILESASTNQTSMYLCASSLRQGTNQPQHFGDGTRLSIL.

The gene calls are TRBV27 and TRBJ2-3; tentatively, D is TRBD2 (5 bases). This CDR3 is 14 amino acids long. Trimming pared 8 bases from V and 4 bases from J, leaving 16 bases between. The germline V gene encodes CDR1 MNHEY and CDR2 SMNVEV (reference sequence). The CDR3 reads CASRTPSGADTQYF. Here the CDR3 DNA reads TGTGCCAGCCGCACGCCATCCGGGGCAGATACGCAGTATTTT.

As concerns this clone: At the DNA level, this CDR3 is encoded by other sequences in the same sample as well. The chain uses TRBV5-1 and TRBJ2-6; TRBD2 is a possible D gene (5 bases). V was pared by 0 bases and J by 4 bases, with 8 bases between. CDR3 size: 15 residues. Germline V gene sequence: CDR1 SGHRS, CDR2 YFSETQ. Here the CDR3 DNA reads TGCGCCAGCAGCTTGGCGCCGGGGGGGGCCAACGTCCTGACTTTC. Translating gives CASSLAPGGANVLTF.

The CDR3 spells CASGPSGSTGELFF. The CDR3 nucleotides are TGTGCCAGCGGACCTAGCGGGAGTACCGGGGAGCTGTTTTTT. This chain uses TRBV7-8 with TRBJ2-2; TRBD2 matches at 10 bases. Germline V gene sequence: CDR1 SGHVS, CDR2 FQNEAQ. The CDR3 is made up of 14 amino acids. Germline trimming cut 8 bases from V and 5 bases from J; bases unmatched to any gene: 5.

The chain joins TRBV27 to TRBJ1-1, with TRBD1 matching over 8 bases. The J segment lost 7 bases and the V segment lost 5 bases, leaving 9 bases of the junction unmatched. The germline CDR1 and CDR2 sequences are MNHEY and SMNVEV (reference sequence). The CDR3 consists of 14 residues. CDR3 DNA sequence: TGTGCCAGCAGTATCTCCGCAGGGGGCAGTGAAGCTTTCTTT. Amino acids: CASSISAGGSEAFF.

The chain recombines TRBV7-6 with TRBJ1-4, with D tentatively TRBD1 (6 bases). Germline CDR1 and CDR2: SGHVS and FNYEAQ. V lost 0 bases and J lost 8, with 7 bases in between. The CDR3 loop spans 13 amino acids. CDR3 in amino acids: CASSLARGEKLFF. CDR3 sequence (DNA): TGTGCCAGCAGCTTAGCCAGGGGAGAAAAACTGTTTTTT.

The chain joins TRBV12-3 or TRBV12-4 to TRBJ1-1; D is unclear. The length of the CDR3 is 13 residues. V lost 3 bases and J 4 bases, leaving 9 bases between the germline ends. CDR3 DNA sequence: TGTGCCAGCAGTTTTGGTGCGGGCACTGAAGCTTTCTTT. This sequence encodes CASSFGAGTEAFF.